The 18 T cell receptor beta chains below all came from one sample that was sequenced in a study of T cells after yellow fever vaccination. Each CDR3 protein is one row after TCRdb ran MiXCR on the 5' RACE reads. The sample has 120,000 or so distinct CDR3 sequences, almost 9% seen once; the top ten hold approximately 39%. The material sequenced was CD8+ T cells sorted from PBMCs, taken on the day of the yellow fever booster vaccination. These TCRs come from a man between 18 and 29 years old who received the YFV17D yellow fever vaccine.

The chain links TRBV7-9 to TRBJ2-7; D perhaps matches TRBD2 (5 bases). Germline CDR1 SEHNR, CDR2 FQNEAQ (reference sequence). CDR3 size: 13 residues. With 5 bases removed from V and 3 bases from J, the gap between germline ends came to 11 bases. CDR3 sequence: CASSREADYEQYV. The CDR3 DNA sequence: TGTGCCAGCAGCCGGGAAGCCGACTACGAGCAGTACGTC.

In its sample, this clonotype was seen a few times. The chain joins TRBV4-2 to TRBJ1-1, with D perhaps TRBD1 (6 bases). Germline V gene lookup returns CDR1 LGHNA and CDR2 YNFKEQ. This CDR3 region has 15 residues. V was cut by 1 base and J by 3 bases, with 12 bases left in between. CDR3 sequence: CASSQGRGADTEAFF. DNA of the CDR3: TGTGCCAGCAGCCAAGGTCGGGGGGCGGACACTGAAGCTTTCTTT.

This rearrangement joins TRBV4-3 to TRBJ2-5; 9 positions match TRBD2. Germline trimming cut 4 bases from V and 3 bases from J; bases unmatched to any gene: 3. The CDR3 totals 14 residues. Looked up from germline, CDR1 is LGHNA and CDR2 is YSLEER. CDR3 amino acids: CASSRRLAEETQYF. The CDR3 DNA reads TGCGCCAGCAGCCGGAGACTAGCGGAAGAGACCCAGTACTTC.

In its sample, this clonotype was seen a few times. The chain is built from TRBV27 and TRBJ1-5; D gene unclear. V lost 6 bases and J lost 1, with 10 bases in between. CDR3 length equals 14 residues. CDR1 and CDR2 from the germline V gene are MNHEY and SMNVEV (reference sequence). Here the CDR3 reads CASRPSISNQPQHF. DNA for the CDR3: TGTGCCAGCAGACCGTCAATAAGCAATCAGCCCCAGCATTTT.

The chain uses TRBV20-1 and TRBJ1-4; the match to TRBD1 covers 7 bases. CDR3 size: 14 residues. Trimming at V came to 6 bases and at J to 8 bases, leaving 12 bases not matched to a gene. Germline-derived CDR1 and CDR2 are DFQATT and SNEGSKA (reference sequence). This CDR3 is CSARLTGLGEKLFF. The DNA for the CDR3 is TGCAGTGCCAGGCTGACAGGGTTGGGCGAAAAACTGTTTTTT.

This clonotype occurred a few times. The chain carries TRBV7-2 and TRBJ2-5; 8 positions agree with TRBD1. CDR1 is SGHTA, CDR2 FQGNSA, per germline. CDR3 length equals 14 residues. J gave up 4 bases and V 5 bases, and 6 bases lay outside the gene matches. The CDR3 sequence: CASSQGQEGETQYF. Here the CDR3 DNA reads TGTGCCAGCAGCCAGGGACAGGAGGGAGAGACCCAGTACTTC.

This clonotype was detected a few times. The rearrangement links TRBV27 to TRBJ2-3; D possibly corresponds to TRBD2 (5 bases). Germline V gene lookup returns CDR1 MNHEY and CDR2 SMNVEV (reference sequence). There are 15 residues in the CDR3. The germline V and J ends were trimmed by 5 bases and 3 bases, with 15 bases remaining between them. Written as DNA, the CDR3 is TGTGCCAGCAGTCGGTTGGCTAGCCGAACAGATACGCAGTATTTT. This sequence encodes CASSRLASRTDTQYF.

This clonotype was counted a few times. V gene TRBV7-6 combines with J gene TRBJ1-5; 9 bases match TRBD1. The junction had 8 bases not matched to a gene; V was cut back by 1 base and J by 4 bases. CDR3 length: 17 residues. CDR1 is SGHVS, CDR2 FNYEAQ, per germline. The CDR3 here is CASSLGGWTGVNQPQHF. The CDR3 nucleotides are TGTGCCAGCAGCTTAGGAGGTTGGACAGGGGTTAATCAGCCCCAGCATTTT.

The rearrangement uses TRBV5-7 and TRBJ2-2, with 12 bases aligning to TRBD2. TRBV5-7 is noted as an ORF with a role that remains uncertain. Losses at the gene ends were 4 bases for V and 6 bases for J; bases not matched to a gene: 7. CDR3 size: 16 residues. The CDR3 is CASSGGLAGIPGELFF. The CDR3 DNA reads TGTGCCAGCAGCGGGGGACTAGCGGGTATTCCCGGGGAGCTGTTTTTT.

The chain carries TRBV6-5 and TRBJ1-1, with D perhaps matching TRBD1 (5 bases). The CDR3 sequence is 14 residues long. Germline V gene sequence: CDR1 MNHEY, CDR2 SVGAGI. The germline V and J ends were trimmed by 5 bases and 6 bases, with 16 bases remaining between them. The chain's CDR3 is CASSATGGFSEAFF. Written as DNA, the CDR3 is TGTGCCAGCAGTGCAACTGGGGGATTTTCTGAAGCTTTCTTT.

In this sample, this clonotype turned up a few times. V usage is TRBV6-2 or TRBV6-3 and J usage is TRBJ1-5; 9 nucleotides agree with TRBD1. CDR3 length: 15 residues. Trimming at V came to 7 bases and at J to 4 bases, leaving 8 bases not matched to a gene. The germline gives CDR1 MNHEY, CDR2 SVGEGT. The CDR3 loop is CASTLDRGMNQPQHF. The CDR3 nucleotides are TGTGCCAGCACCCTCGACAGGGGGATGAATCAGCCCCAGCATTTT.

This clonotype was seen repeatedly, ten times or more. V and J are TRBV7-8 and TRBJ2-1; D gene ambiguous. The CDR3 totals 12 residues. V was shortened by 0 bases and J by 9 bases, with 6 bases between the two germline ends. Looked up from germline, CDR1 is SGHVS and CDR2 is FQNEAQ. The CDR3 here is CASSLAVSEQFF. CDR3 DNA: TGTGCCAGCAGCTTAGCGGTCAGTGAGCAGTTCTTC.

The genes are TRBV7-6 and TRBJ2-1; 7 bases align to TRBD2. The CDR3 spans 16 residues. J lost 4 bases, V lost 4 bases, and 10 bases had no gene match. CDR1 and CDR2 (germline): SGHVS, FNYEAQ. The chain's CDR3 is CASSWLGAGDYNEQFF. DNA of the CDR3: TGTGCCAGCAGCTGGCTCGGGGCGGGGGATTACAATGAGCAGTTCTTC.

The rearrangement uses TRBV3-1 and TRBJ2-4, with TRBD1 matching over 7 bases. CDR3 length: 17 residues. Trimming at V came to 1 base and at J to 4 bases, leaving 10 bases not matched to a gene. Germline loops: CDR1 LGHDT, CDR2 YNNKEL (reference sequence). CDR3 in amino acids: CASSQVVDTGQKNIQYF. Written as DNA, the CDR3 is TGTGCCAGCAGCCAAGTCGTGGATACGGGACAGAAAAACATTCAGTACTTC.

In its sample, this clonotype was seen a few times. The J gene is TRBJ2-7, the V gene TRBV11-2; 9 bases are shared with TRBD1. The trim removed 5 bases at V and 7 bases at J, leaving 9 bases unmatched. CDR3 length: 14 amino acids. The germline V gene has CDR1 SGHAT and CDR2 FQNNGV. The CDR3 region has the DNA TGTGCCAGCAGCATCCGACAGGGGGTCTATGAGCAGTACGTC. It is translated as CASSIRQGVYEQYV.

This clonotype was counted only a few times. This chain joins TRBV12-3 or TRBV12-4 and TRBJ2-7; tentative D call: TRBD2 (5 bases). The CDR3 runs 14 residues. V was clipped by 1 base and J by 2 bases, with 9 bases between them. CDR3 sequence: CASSLVEGTYEQYF. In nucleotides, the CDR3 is TGTGCCAGCAGTTTAGTTGAGGGAACCTACGAGCAGTACTTC.

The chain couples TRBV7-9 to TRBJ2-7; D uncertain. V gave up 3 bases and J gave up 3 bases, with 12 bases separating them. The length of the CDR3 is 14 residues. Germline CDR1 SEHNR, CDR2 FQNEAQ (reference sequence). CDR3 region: CASSLDGRYYEQYV. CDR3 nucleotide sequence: TGTGCCAGCAGCTTGGATGGACGCTACTACGAGCAGTACGTC.

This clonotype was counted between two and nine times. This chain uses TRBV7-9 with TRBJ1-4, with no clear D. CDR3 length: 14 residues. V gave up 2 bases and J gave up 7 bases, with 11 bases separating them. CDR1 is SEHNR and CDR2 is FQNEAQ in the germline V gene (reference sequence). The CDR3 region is CASSLTSGLEKLFF. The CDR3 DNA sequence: TGTGCCAGCAGCTTAACCTCGGGCCTTGAAAAACTGTTTTTT.